This passage covers 18 T cell receptor beta chains from one sample sequenced in a study of tissue T cells after allogeneic stem cell transplantation. The data were produced by immunoSEQ multiplex PCR, yet TCRdb's version contains in-frame clones alone and is incomplete. This table holds almost 8,500 clones, 40% to 55% found once. Regarding time point: mouse harvest day 7 after allogeneic transplant. Each mouse received 10^7 T-cell-depleted marrow cells plus 10^6 splenic CD5+ T cells by tail vein. Sequencing was carried out using skin. The receptors here all came from a female BALB/c mouse given C57BL/6 T cells with graft-versus-host disease after an allogeneic hematopoietic cell transplant.

This clone was picked up one time. These gene names are mouse names. The read falls 1 residue short of the CDR3 end, and the missing part is taken from the germline J gene. The chain combines TRBV26 with TRBJ2-3; the match to TRBD2 covers 9 bases. The CDR3 has 15 residues. With 5 bases clipped from V and 0 bases from J, the junction kept 3 bases outside the gene matches. Per the germline V gene, CDR1 is KGHPV and CDR2 is FQNQEV (reference sequence). CDR3: CASSSGGGSAETLYF. Partial CDR3 DNA: TGTGCCAGCAGTTCTGGGGGGGGTAGTGCAGAAACGCTGTAT.

As regards this clone: Gene names follow the mouse nomenclature. The read gets to within 1 residue of the CDR3 end, and the germline J gene fills in the rest. V gene TRBV3 combines with J gene TRBJ2-1; TRBD1 or TRBD2 may be the D gene (5 bases each). Germline values: CDR1 SNHLY, CDR2 FYNGKV (reference sequence). The CDR3 has 15 residues. V lost 1 base to trimming and J lost 3 bases, with 10 bases between them. The CDR3: CASSLDRGSYAEQFF. The part of the CDR3 DNA that was read is TGTGCCAGCAGCTTAGACCGGGGGAGCTATGCTGAGCAGTTC. Using reference TRBV3 and TRBJ2-1 for the parts outside the CDR3, the full variable domain is GPKVLQIPSHQIIDMGQMVTLNCDPVSNHLYFYWYKQILGQQMEFLVNFYNGKVMEKSKLFKDQFSVERPDGSYFTLKIQPTALEDSAVYFCASSLDRGSYAEQFFGPGTRLTVL.

As concerns this clone: Gene names refer to mouse genes. The DNA ends 1 residue before the CDR3 does, and the rest of the CDR3 is filled in from the germline J gene. This chain uses TRBV19 with TRBJ2-7, with 10 positions matching TRBD2. V shed 1 base, J shed 3 bases, and the junction held 1 base outside the gene matches. Germline CDR1 is FNHDT and CDR2 is SITEND (reference sequence). CDR3 length: 14 residues. Incomplete CDR3 DNA: TGTGCCAGCAGTATACTGGGGGGGCGCTATGAACAGTAC. This encodes CASSILGGRYEQY. The whole CDR3 sequence reads CASSILGGRYEQYF.

Turning to this clone: Germline and genes: mouse. The CDR3 end lies 1 residue beyond the end of the read and is filled in from the germline J gene. The chain carries TRBV2 and TRBJ2-3, with unresolved D. Germline V lookup: CDR1 LGHNA, CDR2 YSYQKL. Deletions cut 4 bases from V and 2 bases from J, with 10 bases between. The CDR3 contains 14 residues. CDR3 bases read: TGTGCCAGCAGCCCCCAGGATTTTGCAGAAACGCTGTAT. Residues: CASSPQDFAETLY. The CDR3, in full, reads CASSPQDFAETLYF.

This clone was counted only a few times. Mouse gene names and germline throughout. The CDR3 end is not reached by the read, which stops 1 residue before it; the germline J gene fills it in. The V call is TRBV13-1, the J call TRBJ2-7; TRBD1 matches 12 bases. Germline V gene data show CDR1 as NSHNY and CDR2 as SYGAGN. This CDR3 is built from 13 residues. J lost 7 bases, V lost 3 bases, and 2 bases had no gene match. Incomplete CDR3 DNA: TGTGCCAGCAGTGGGGACAGGGGGCGAGAACAGTAC. As protein: CASSGDRGREQY. The CDR3 as a whole reads CASSGDRGREQYF.

A remark on this clone: Germline and genes: mouse. The CDR3 extends 1 residue past the end of the read, so its final part is completed from the germline J gene. The chain carries TRBV23 and TRBJ2-5; the table calls TRBD2, which could not be checked here. The length of the CDR3 is 13 residues. Germline V lookup: CDR1 KGHTA, CDR2 FQNQQP. The CDR3 here is CSSSLGRGDTQYF. The CDR3 bases that were read are TGCTCCAGCAGTCTGGGGAGAGGAGACACCCAGTAC.

This clone has a handful of counts. Gene names denote mouse genes. The sequenced fragment ends 1 residue before the CDR3 boundary, so the rest is inferred from the germline J gene. The chain carries TRBV12-1 and TRBJ2-7; D not resolved. The CDR3 length is 14 residues. Trimming left V 4 bases short and J 0 bases short, with 12 bases between. The germline gives CDR1 SGHSN, CDR2 HYEKVE. The covered CDR3 bases are TGTGCCAGCTCCCTTCAACAAAGCTCCTATGAACAGTAC. Protein sequence: CASSLQQSSYEQY. In full, the CDR3 reads CASSLQQSSYEQYF. Full variable domain (missing parts from reference TRBV12-1 and TRBJ2-7): DSGVVQSPRHIIKEKGGRSVLTCIPISGHSNVVWYQQTLGKELKFLIQHYEKVERDKGFLPSRFSVQQFDDYHSEMNMSALELEDSAMYFCASSLQQSSYEQYFGPGTRLTVL.

Regarding this clone: Genes here carry mouse names. CDR3 bases read: TGCTCCAGCAGTCGCCGGGACTGGGGGTATGAACAGTAC. It translates to CSSSRRDWGYEQY. The whole CDR3 region reads CSSSRRDWGYEQYF. This chain connects TRBV23 to TRBJ2-7; the listed D gene, TRBD2, was not tested against the DNA. The read comes to an end 1 residue before the CDR3 does, leaving the germline J gene to fill in the end. Germline V gene lookup returns CDR1 KGHTA and CDR2 FQNQQP. This CDR3 comprises 14 residues.

About this clone: Gene names and germline refer to mouse. The CDR3 end lies 1 residue beyond the end of the read and is filled in from the germline J gene. The rearrangement links TRBV24 to TRBJ2-7; TRBD1 agrees at 8 bases. V shed 4 bases, J shed 6 bases, and the junction held 2 bases outside the gene matches. The CDR3 extends over 12 amino acids. Germline assignment: CDR1 KGHTA and CDR2 FRNEEI. This chain's CDR3 is CASSRTGREQYF. The CDR3 DNA, read in part, is TGTGCCAGCAGTCGGACAGGGCGTGAACAGTAC.

With respect to this clone: All gene names here are mouse names. The read ends 1 residue before the CDR3 terminus; that terminus is restored from the germline J gene. The chain carries TRBV14 and TRBJ1-1; no clear D gene. Per germline, CDR1 SGHDT and CDR2 FRDEAV. V gave up 5 bases and J gave up 6 bases, with 8 bases separating them. The CDR3 loop spans 11 amino acids. CDR3 in amino acids: CASRRTAEVFF. Partial CDR3 DNA: TGTGCCAGCAGACGGACGGCAGAAGTCTTC. The variable domain in full, with the rest retrieved from reference TRBV14 and TRBJ1-1, is EAGVTQSPRYAVLQEGQAVSFWCDPISGHDTLYWYQQPRDQGPQLLVYFRDEAVIDNSQLPSDRFSAVRPKGTNSTLKIQSAKQGDTATYLCASRRTAEVFFGKGTRLTVV.

Regarding this clone: Genes here carry mouse names. The CDR3 goes on 1 residue after the read ends, and that part is filled in from the germline J gene. This rearrangement joins TRBV23 to TRBJ2-4; the table names TRBD1, a call not compared with the DNA. Looked up from germline, CDR1 is KGHTA and CDR2 is FQNQQP. The CDR3 extends over 14 amino acids. The CDR3 loop reads CSSSQSSDQNTLYF. The sequenced part of the CDR3 DNA is TGCTCCAGCAGTCAATCGTCAGATCAAAACACCTTGTAC.

Details on this clone: Gene labels here are mouse ones. The missing CDR3 end, 1 residue past where the read stops, is filled in from the germline J gene. The chain combines TRBV26 with TRBJ2-1, with D perhaps matching TRBD1 or TRBD2 (5 bases each). There are 13 residues in the CDR3. With 10 bases removed from V and 1 base from J, the gap between germline ends came to 11 bases. Germline lookup yields CDR1 KGHPV and CDR2 FQNQEV (reference sequence). CDR3 DNA (partial): TGTGCCACAGTCCGGGACAACTATGCTGAGCAGTTC. It translates to CATVRDNYAEQF. The entire CDR3 protein is CATVRDNYAEQFF.

To note about this clone: Gene names follow the mouse nomenclature. The read halts 1 residue ahead of the CDR3 end, with the missing end drawn from the germline J gene. The V gene is TRBV3, the J gene TRBJ2-4; 9 positions match TRBD2. The CDR3 has 15 amino acids. CDR1 SNHLY and CDR2 FYNGKV come from the germline V gene (reference sequence). The V and J ends lost 5 bases and 5 bases, in that order; junction bases with no gene match: 8. CDR3: CASSPRLGGGNTLYF. Partial CDR3 DNA: TGTGCCAGCAGCCCCCGCCTGGGGGGGGGAAACACCTTGTAC. Complete variable domain (other parts from reference TRBV3 and TRBJ2-4): GPKVLQIPSHQIIDMGQMVTLNCDPVSNHLYFYWYKQILGQQMEFLVNFYNGKVMEKSKLFKDQFSVERPDGSYFTLKIQPTALEDSAVYFCASSPRLGGGNTLYFGAGTRLSVL.

In the case of this clone: Germline and genes here are mouse. The CDR3 end is not reached by the read, which stops 1 residue before it; the germline J gene fills it in. The chain carries TRBV5 and TRBJ2-3; D unclear. V dropped 4 bases and J dropped 0 bases, with 11 bases sitting between them. The CDR3 consists of 15 residues. The germline V gene has CDR1 LGHNA and CDR2 YNLKQL (reference sequence). The part of the CDR3 DNA that was read is TGTGCCAGCAGCCCCCGCCAGGCTAGTGCAGAAACGCTGTAT. Translation gives CASSPRQASAETLY. The complete CDR3 protein is CASSPRQASAETLYF.

Turning to this clone: All gene names here are mouse names. The read comes to an end 1 residue before the CDR3 does, leaving the germline J gene to fill in the end. V is TRBV3 and J is TRBJ1-1, with 9 bases fitting TRBD1. The CDR3 has 14 residues. Trimming at V came to 2 bases and at J to 4 bases, leaving 2 bases not matched to a gene. The germline CDR1 and CDR2 sequences are SNHLY and FYNGKV (reference sequence). The part of the CDR3 DNA that was read is TGTGCCAGCAGCTTATACAGGGGGCCCACAGAAGTCTTC. Its protein product is CASSLYRGPTEVF. The entire CDR3 reads CASSLYRGPTEVFF.

Regarding this clone: The genes are named according to mouse. The CDR3 goes on 1 residue after the read ends, and that part is filled in from the germline J gene. This rearrangement joins TRBV23 to TRBJ2-7; the table calls TRBD2, which could not be checked here. This CDR3 has 14 amino acids. Per the germline V gene, CDR1 is KGHTA and CDR2 is FQNQQP. The sequenced CDR3 bases are TGCTCCAGCAGTCAGGGGGACTGGAGTTATGAACAGTAC. Protein sequence: CSSSQGDWSYEQY. The CDR3 in full is CSSSQGDWSYEQYF.

On this clone: Mouse germline and gene names are used. Read coverage stops 1 residue before the CDR3 terminus; the germline J gene supplies the remainder. The gene calls are TRBV16 and TRBJ2-3; TRBD1 matches at 10 bases. Germline CDR1 SGHSA, CDR2 FRNQAP. The CDR3 is made up of 15 amino acids. The J segment lost 5 bases and the V segment lost 1 base, leaving 3 bases of the junction unmatched. CDR3 protein: CASSLGGTGEETLYF. Partial CDR3 DNA: TGTGCAAGCAGCTTAGGGGGGACAGGGGAAGAAACGCTGTAT.

To note about this clone: Gene names are mouse gene names. Sequencing ends 1 residue short of the CDR3 end; the germline J gene provides the rest. The gene calls are TRBV16 and TRBJ2-1; unclear D gene. V lost 0 bases, J lost 7 bases, and 7 bases lay in between. Germline CDR1 reads SGHSA; CDR2 reads FRNQAP. The CDR3 covers 13 residues. Partial CDR3 DNA: TGTGCAAGCAGCTTAGATCCCGGGGCTGAGCAGTTC. Amino acid sequence: CASSLDPGAEQF. In full, the CDR3 is CASSLDPGAEQFF.